This T cell receptor (beta chain) was retrieved from a study of blood T cell repertoires in COVID-19. Study information: Sites across the United States, Italy and Spain contributed samples from acute and convalescent COVID-19. From T cells, B-cell-depleted T cells, or PBMCs came the material, which was cDNA or gDNA.

Original processing notes: Reference gene primer amplification yielded estimated nucleated cell counts. Clones were read by immunoSEQ multiplex PCR, and TCRdb kept only the in-frame ones, dropping some. Clone size and the V and J calls come from that table; the DNA yielded D and trimming. The repertoire holds around 150,000 clones, with approximately 87% as singletons. Sequenced material: peripheral blood. This clonotype was sampled from a man aged 50-60 years with active COVID-19.

CDR3 amino acids: CASSLSGGGYGYTF. CDR3 nucleotide sequence: TGCGCCAGCAGCTTGTCCGGCGGCGGGTATGGCTACACCTTC. The rearrangement links TRBV5-1 to TRBJ1-2; D is ambiguous. Germline V CDR1 and CDR2: SGHRS, YFSETQ. The CDR3 runs to 14 residues. Trimming removed 1 base at V and 5 bases at J, with 12 bases between. Complete variable domain (other parts from reference TRBV5-1 and TRBJ1-2): KAGVTQTPRYLIKTRGQQVTLSCSPISGHRSVSWYQQTPGQGLQFLFEYFSETQRNKGNFPGRFSGRQFSNSRSEMNVSTLELGDSALYLCASSLSGGGYGYTFGSGTRLTVV.